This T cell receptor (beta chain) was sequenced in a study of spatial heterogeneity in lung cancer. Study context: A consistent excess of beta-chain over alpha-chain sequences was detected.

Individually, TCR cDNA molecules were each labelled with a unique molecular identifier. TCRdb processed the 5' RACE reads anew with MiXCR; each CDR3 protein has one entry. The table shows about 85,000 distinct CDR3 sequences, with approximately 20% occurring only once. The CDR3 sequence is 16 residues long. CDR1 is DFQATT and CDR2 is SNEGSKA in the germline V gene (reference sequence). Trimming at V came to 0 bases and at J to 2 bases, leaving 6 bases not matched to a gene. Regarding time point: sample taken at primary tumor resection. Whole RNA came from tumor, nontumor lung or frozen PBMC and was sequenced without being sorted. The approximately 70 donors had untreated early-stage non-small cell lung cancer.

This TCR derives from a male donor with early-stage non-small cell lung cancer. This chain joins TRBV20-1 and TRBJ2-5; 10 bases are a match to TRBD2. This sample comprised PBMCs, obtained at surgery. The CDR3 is CSAREASGSGQETQYF. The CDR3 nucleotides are TGCAGTGCTAGAGAAGCTAGCGGGAGTGGGCAAGAGACCCAGTACTTC.